The TCR beta chain described here comes from a study of T-cell memory formation after mild COVID-19 (dated by TCRdb to the early 2020s). With respect to the entire study: TCR sequence clusters from the two donors were largely donor specific. Longitudinal TCRalpha and TCRbeta repertoire sequencing tracked T-cell clones expanding and contracting after mild COVID-19 in two donors. Two young, previously healthy adult volunteers, one female and one male, were included in the cohort. The paper's findings and limits, for the study overall: From day 15 to 85, contracting clones showed balanced CD4/CD8 phenotypes, whereas a second wave of clones that expanded from day 15 to 37 leaned towards CD4+. The detection of some responding clones in pre-infection memory suggests that pre-existing cross-reactive memory T cells joined the SARS-CoV-2 response. The study covered only a couple of mild cases, and larger cohorts including severe cases with pre-infection samples were considered necessary. Contracting CD4+ clones turned up mainly in the CM and EM memory subsets, whereas EMRA was where CD8+ clones were enriched. SARS-CoV-2 specificity was not confirmed for the second-wave clones peaking on day 37.

V drops 5 bases and J drops 4 bases, leaving 15 bases in between. CDR3 length: 14 amino acids, cysteine to phenylalanine. CDR3 DNA is the only sequence kept; it has 42 bases, read in frame from the first base. CDR1 and CDR2 are read off the germline V gene as SGHTA and FQGNSA. The data were produced on an Illumina NovaSeq 6000. TCRalpha and TCRbeta cDNA libraries were built by 5'RACE with constant-segment primers, adding sample barcodes and unique molecular identifiers. RNA was extracted from every sample with Trizol reagent. The libraries were amplified in two PCR steps, and the second step added a second sample barcode and Illumina TruSeq adapters. Sequencing of libraries was performed on an Illumina NovaSeq with 2 x 150 bp paired-end reads. As for the original processing: Demultiplexing of reads and collapsing into UMI-guided consensus sequences were performed with migec v1.2.7. With mixcr v2.1.11, UMI consensuses were aligned to TRA and TRB V and J templates and assembled into clonotypes. A clonotype was counted as expanded or contracted only if both edgeR and NoisET called the change significant, with noise models trained on biological replicates. For edgeR calls, the cutoffs were a false discovery rate-adjusted p below 0.01 and a log2 fold-change threshold of 1. PCA with hierarchical clustering of max-normalized trajectories of the 1000 most abundant clonotypes was used as exploratory dynamics analysis. Each responding clone was given a CD4 or CD8 phenotype based on the CD4+ and CD8+ repertoires, which had been sequenced separately. The public sequencing data were trimmed at Q25 with fastp and processed into clonotypes with MiXCR by TCRdb, which kept only in-frame beta chains. For every CDR3 protein sequence, its rows merge into one entry that carries the most common genes and DNA. TCRdb's processing, not the study's, gives the V and J calls here. The sample records 200,000 to 300,000 distinct CDR3 sequences, 16% of which are singletons. The ten largest clones represent under 25% of the sample.

Ficoll-Paque density gradient centrifugation was the method used to isolate PBMCs. This clonotype was counted only a few times. Its binding antigen is unknown. No much larger clonotype is one base removed from it; base qualities were not supplied. The clonotype comes from a man aged 18 to 35 who had mild COVID-19 (a few samples of this study predate the infection). The sample titles of this study are shuffled in the database, so cell type and time point are left out; the donor was told from shared clones. Sequenced: PBMCs or a T cell subset sorted from them (not recorded which). The chain joins TRBV7-2 to TRBJ2-7, with TRBD1 perhaps the D gene, on 5 matching bases. The DNA sequence is as follows: TGTGCCAGCAGCCCACTCCAGGGCACATACGAGCAGTACTTC. This encodes CASSPLQGTYEQYF.